The following is a T cell receptor beta chain sequence with its context. This sample is drawn from a study of preoperative IRX-2 immunotherapy in early breast cancer. The treatment was: preoperative locoregional IRX-2 cytokine immunotherapy. Preoperative locoregional IRX-2 cytokine immunotherapy was tested in the phase Ib source study. Germline V gives CDR1 SGHNT, CDR2 YENEEA. V dropped 3 bases and J dropped 2 bases, with 10 bases sitting between them. This CDR3 region has 15 residues. Produced via immunoSEQ multiplex PCR; TCRdb's table is partial and in-frame only. The table records about 23,000 clones, roughly 95% of them present only once.

Here the sequenced sample was tumor tissue, taken after IRX-2 immunotherapy. The sequence derives from a human donor with breast cancer. The chain links TRBV11-3 to TRBJ2-2; D remains ambiguous. Written as DNA, the CDR3 is TGTGCCAGCAGCTTGGGGTTTTCCAACACCGGGGAGCTGTTTTTT. As protein: CASSLGFSNTGELFF. Together with reference TRBV11-3 and TRBJ2-2, the CDR3 gives the full variable domain: EAGVVQSPRYKIIEKKQPVAFWCNPISGHNTLYWYLQNLGQGPELLIRYENEEAVDDSQLPKDRFSAERLKGVDSTLKIQPAELGDSAVYLCASSLGFSNTGELFFGEGSRLTVL.